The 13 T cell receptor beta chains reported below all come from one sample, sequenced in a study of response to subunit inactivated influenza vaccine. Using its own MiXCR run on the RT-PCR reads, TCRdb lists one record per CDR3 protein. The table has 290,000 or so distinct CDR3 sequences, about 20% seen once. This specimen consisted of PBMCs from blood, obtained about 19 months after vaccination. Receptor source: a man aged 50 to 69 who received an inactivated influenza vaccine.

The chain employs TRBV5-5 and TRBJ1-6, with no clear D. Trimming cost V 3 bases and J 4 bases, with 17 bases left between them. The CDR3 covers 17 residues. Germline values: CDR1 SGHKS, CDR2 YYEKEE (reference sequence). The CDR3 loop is CASSSQPGVGYNSPLHF. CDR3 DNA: TGTGCCAGCAGCTCGCAGCCTGGGGTTGGGTATAATTCACCCCTCCACTTT.

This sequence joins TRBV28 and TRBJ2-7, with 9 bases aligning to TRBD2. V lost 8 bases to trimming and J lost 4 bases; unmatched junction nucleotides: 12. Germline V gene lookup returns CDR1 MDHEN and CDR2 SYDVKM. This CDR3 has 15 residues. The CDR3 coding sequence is TGTGCCAGCCGCGCACAATTTGGACTAGCGTACGAGCAGTACTTC. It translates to CASRAQFGLAYEQYF.

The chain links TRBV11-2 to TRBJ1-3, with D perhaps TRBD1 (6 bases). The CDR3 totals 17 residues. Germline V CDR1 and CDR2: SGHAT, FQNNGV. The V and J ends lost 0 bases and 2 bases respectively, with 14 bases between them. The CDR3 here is CASSLDRGARPGNTIYF. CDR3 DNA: TGTGCCAGCAGCTTAGATCGGGGGGCAAGGCCTGGAAACACCATATATTTT.

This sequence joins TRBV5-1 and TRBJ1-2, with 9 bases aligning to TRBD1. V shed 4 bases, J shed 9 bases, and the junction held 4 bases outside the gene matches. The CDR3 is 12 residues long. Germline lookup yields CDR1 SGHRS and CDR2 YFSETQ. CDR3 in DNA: TGCGCCAGCAGCATAGGGACAGGGAGCTACACCTTC. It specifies CASSIGTGSYTF.

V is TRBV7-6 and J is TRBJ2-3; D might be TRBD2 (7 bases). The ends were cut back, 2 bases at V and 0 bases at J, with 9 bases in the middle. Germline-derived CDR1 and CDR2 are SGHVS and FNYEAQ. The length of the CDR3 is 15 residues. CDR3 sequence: CASSLRGGSTDTQYF. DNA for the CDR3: TGTGCCAGCAGCTTAAGGGGGGGTAGCACAGATACGCAGTATTTT.

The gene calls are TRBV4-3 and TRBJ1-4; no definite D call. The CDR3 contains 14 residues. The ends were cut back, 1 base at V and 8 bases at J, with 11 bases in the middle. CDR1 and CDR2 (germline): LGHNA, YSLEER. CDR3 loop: CASSQGEVGEKLFF. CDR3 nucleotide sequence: TGCGCCAGCAGCCAAGGAGAAGTTGGGGAAAAACTGTTTTTT.

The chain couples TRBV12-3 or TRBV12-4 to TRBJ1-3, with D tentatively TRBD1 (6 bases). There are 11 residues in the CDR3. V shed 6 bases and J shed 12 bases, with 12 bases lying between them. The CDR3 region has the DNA TGTGCCAGCAGATTGGACAGCCTCATATATTTT. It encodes CASRLDSLIYF.

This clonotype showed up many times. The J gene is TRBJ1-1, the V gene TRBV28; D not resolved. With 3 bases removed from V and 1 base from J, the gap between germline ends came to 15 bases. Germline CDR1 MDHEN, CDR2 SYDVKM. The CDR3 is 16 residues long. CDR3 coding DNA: TGTGCCAGCAGTTTTGGGGTGTGGGGTTCGAACACTGAAGCTTTCTTT. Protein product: CASSFGVWGSNTEAFF.

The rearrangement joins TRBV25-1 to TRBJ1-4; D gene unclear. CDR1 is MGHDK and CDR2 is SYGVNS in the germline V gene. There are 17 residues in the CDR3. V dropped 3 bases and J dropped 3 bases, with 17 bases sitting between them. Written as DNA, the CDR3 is TGTGCCAGCAGTGACCAAGTGGGAACAGTCGCTAATGAAAAACTGTTTTTT. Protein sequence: CASSDQVGTVANEKLFF.

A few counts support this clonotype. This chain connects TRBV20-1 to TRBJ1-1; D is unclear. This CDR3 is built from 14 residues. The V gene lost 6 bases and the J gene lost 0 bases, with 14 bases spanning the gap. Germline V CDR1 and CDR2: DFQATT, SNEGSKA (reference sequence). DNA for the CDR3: TGCAGTGCGCCGAATACACAAATGAACACTGAAGCTTTCTTT. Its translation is CSAPNTQMNTEAFF.

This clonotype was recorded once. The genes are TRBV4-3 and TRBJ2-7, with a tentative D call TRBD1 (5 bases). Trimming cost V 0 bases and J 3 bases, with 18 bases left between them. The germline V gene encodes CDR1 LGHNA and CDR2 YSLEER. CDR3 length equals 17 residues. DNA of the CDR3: TGCGCCAGCAGCCAAGATAGTAGGGGCCATAAGGACTACGAGCAGTACTTC. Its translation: CASSQDSRGHKDYEQYF.

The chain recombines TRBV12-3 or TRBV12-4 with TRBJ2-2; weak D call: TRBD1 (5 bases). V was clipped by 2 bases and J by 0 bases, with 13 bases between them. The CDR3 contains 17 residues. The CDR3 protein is CASSLMGHNTNTGELFF. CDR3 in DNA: TGTGCCAGCAGTTTAATGGGGCATAACACGAACACCGGGGAGCTGTTTTTT.

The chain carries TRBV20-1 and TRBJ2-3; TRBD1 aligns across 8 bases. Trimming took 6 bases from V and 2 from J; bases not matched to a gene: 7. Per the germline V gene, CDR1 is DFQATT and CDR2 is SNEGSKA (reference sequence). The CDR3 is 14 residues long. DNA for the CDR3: TGCAGTGCAAGACCGGGACAGGACACAGATACGCAGTATTTT. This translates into CSARPGQDTDTQYF.